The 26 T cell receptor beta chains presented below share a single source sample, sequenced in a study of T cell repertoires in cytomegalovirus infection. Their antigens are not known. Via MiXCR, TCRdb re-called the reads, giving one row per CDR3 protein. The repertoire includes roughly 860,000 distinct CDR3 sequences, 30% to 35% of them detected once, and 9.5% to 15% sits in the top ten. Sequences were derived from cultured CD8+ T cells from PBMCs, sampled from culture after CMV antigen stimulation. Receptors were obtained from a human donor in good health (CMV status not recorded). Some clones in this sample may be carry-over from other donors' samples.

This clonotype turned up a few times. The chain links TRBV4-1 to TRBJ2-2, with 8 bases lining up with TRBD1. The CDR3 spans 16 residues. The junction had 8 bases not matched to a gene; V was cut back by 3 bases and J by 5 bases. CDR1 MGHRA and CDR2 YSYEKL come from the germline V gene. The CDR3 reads CASSHYSGGSTGELFF. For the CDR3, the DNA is TGCGCCAGCAGCCACTACTCAGGGGGCTCTACCGGGGAGCTGTTTTTT.

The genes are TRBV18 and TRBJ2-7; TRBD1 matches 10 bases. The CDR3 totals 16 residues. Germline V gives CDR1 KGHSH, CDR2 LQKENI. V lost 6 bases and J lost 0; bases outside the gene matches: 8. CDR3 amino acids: CASSPTGTGASYEQYF. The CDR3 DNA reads TGTGCCAGCTCGCCTACCGGGACAGGGGCCTCCTACGAGCAGTACTTC.

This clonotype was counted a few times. The CDR3 here is CASSYSLSGVGELFF. The CDR3 DNA follows: TGTGCCAGCAGTTACTCCTTATCGGGAGTCGGGGAGCTGTTTTTT. The chain uses TRBV6-2 or TRBV6-3 and TRBJ2-2; weak D call: TRBD2 (6 bases). Trimming took off 0 bases at V and 7 bases at J, with 12 bases between the two ends. This CDR3 comprises 15 residues. In germline, CDR1 is MNHEY, CDR2 SVGEGT.

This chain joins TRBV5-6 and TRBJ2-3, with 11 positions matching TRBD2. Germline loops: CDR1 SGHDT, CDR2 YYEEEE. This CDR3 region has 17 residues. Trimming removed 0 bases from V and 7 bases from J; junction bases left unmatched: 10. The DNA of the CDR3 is TGTGCCAGCAGCTTGGGAGCTAGCGGGGGGCTGGGAAATACGCAGTATTTT. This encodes CASSLGASGGLGNTQYF.

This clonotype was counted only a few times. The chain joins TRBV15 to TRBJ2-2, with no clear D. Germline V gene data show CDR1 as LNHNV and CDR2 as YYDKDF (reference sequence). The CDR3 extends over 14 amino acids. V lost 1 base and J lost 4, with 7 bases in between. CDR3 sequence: CATSRAQLTGELFF. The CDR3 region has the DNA TGTGCCACCAGCAGAGCACAGCTCACCGGGGAGCTGTTTTTT.

The CDR3 protein is CASSISARGTEAFF. For the CDR3, the DNA is TGTGCCAGTAGTATTTCTGCAAGGGGCACTGAAGCTTTCTTT. This rearrangement joins TRBV19 to TRBJ1-1, with a weak D call TRBD1 (5 bases). Germline CDR1 is LNHDA and CDR2 is SQIVND (reference sequence). The germline V and J ends were trimmed by 3 bases and 4 bases, with 12 bases remaining between them. There are 14 residues in the CDR3.

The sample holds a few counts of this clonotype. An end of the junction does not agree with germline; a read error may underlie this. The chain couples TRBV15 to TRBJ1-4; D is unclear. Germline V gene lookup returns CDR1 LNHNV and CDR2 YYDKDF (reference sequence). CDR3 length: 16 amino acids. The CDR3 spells CATSRDGEETIGGDFF. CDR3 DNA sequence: TGTGCCACCAGCAGAGACGGGGAAGAAACAATTGGTGGTGATTTTTTC.

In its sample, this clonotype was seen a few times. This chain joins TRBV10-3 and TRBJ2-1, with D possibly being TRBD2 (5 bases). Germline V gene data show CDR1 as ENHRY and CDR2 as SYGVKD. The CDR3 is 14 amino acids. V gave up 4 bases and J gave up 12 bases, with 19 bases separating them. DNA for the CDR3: TGTGCCATCAGTGGAGACACGGCTTCTCGGGGGCAGTTCTTC. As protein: CAISGDTASRGQFF.

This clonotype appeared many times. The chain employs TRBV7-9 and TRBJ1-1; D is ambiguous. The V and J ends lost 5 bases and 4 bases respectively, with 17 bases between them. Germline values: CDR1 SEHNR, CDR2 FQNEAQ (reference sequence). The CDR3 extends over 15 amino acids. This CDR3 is CASSPIKGSGTEAFF. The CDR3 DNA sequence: TGTGCCAGCAGCCCAATTAAAGGCTCGGGCACTGAAGCTTTCTTT.

The CDR3 reads CASSWSVGAPEAFF. In nucleotides, the CDR3 is TGTGCCAGCAGCTGGAGTGTGGGTGCCCCTGAAGCTTTCTTT. The V and J genes are TRBV5-4 and TRBJ1-1; D unresolved. The CDR3 length is 14 residues. V was cut by 3 bases and J by 6 bases, with 15 bases left in between. Germline-derived CDR1 and CDR2 are SGHNT and YYREEE (reference sequence).

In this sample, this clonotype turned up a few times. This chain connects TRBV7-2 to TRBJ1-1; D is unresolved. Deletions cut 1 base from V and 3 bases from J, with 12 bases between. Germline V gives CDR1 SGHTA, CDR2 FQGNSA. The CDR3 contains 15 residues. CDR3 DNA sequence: TGTGCCAGCAGCTTAGTCGAGGTTTCGGACACTGAAGCTTTCTTT. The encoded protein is CASSLVEVSDTEAFF.

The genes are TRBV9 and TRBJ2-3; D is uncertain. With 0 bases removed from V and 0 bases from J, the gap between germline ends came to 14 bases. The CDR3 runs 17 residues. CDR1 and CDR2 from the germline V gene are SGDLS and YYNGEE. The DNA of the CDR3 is TGTGCCAGCAGCGTAGTTGGGTTCTTGGCGAGCACAGATACGCAGTATTTT. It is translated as CASSVVGFLASTDTQYF.

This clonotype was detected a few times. CDR3 loop: CASSLVAVYGYTF. The CDR3, as DNA: TGTGCCAGCAGCTTGGTGGCGGTCTATGGCTACACCTTC. This chain joins TRBV5-6 and TRBJ1-2; no firm D call. The germline V gene encodes CDR1 SGHDT and CDR2 YYEEEE. This CDR3 comprises 13 residues. The V end lost 0 bases, the J end lost 4 bases, and 7 bases lay between the germline ends.

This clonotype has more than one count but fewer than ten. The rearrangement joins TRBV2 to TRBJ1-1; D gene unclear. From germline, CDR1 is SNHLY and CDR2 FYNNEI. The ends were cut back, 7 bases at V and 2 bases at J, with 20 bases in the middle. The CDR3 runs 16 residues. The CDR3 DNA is TGTGCCAGCACCGTCAGCTTCCTCCTCCTAAACACTGAAGCTTTCTTT. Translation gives CASTVSFLLLNTEAFF.

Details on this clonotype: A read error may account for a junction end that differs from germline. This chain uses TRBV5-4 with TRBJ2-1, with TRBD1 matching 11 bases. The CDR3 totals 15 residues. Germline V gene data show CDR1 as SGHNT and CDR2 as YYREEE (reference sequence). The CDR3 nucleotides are TGTGTCAGCAGCCGGGGACAGGGGGACTACAATGAGCAGTTCTTC. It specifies CVSSRGQGDYNEQFF.

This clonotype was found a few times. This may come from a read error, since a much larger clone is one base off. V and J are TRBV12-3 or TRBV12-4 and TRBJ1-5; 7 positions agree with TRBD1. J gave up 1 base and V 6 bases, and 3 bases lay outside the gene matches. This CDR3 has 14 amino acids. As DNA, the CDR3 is TGTGCCAGCAGGCCGGGACAGAGCAATCAGCCCCAGCATTTT. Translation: CASRPGQSNQPQHF.

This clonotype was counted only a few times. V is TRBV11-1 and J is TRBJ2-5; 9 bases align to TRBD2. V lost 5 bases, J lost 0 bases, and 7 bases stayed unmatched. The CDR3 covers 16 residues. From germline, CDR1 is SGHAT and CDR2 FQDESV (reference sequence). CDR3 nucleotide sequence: TGTGCCAGCAGCCAGACAAGCGGGGGGAACCAAGAGACCCAGTACTTC. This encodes CASSQTSGGNQETQYF.

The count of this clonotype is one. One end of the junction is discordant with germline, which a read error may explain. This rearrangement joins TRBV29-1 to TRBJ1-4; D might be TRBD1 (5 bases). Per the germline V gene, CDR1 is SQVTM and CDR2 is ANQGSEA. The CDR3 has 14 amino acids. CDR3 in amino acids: CSVGLQETHEKLFF. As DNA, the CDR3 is TGCAGCGTGGGCCTACAGGAAACTCATGAAAAACTGTTTTTT.

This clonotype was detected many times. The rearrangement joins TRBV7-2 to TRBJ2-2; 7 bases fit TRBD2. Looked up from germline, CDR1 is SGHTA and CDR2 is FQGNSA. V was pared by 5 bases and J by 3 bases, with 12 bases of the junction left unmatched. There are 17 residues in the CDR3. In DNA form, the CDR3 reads TGTGCCAGCAGCCACCCTTTAGCGAGCGGGGACACCGGGGAGCTGTTTTTT. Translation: CASSHPLASGDTGELFF.

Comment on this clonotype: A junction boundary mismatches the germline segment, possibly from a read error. For the CDR3, the DNA is TGTGCCAGCAGTGACTCAACGGGGGGGCCAGATACGCGGTATTTT. It translates to CASSDSTGGPDTRYF. The chain joins TRBV6-4 to TRBJ2-3; 8 bases are a match to TRBD2. Germline lookup yields CDR1 MRHNA and CDR2 SNTAGT. The CDR3 contains 15 residues.

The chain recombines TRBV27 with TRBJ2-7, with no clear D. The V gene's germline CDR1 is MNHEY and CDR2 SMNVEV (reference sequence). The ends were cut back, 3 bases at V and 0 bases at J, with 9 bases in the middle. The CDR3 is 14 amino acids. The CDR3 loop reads CASSFTRSSYEQYV. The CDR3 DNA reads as TGTGCCAGCAGTTTTACCCGGAGCTCCTACGAGCAGTACGTC.

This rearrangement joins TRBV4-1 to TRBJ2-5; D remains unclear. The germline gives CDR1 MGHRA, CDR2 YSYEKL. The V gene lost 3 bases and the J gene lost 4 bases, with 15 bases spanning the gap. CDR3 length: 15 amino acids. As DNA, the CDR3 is TGCGCCAGCAGCCAGGCGACAAGGTCAGGAGAGACCCAGTACTTC. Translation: CASSQATRSGETQYF.

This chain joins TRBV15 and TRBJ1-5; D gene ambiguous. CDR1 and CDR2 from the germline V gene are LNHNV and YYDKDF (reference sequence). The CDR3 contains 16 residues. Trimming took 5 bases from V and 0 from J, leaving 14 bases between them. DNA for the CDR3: TGTGCCACCAGCTCTACCAGGCGGAATAGCAATCAGCCCCAGCATTTT. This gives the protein CATSSTRRNSNQPQHF.

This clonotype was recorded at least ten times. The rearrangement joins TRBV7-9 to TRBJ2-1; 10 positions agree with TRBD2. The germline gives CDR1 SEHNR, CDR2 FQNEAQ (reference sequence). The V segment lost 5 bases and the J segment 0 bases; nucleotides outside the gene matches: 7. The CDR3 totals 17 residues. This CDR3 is CASSTQSGGASYNEQFF. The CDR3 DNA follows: TGTGCCAGCAGCACTCAGAGCGGGGGGGCCTCCTACAATGAGCAGTTCTTC. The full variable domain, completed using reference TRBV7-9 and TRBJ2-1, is DTGVSQNPRHKITKRGQNVTFRCDPISEHNRLYWYRQTLGQGPEFLTYFQNEAQLEKSRLLSDRFSAERPKGSFSTLEIQRTEQGDSAMYLCASSTQSGGASYNEQFFGPGTRLTVL.

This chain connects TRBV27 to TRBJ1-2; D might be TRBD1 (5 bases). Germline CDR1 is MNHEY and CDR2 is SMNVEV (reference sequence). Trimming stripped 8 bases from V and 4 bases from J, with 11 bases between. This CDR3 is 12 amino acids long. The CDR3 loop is CASRGRSYGYTF. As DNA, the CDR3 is TGTGCCAGCCGGGGACGTAGCTATGGCTACACCTTC.

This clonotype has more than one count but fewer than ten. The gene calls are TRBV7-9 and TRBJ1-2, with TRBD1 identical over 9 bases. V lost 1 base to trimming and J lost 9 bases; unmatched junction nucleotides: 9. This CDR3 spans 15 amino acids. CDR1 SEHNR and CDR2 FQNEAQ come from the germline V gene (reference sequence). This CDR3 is CASSLGQGDPRRYTF. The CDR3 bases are TGTGCCAGCAGCTTAGGACAGGGGGACCCGAGGCGCTACACCTTC.